A selection of T cell receptor beta chains follows, all from one sample in a study of blood T cell repertoires in COVID-19. The data were produced by immunoSEQ multiplex PCR, yet TCRdb's version contains in-frame clones alone and is incomplete. Of 150,000 to 250,000 clones listed, around four fifths were seen once; the top ten hold approximately 10%. Sequencing input: PBMCs or T cells enriched from blood (not recorded which). These TCRs come from a middle-aged man who had recovered from COVID-19. Each CDR3 is given with its conserved first and last residue. Each record gives: J gene, D gene, V gene, clone size, CDR3 protein, CDR3 DNA. The D gene is left open where the match is weak. For some rows the clone size is stated as once, few or many, or as a class when expanded; others skip it.

j_gene: TRBJ2-7; d_gene: TRBD1; v_gene: TRBV5-1; abundance: -; CDR3aa: CASSLGTGYYEQYF; CDR3nt: TGCGCCAGCAGCTTGGGGACAGGGTACTACGAGCAGTACTTC
j_gene: TRBJ1-2; d_gene: -; v_gene: TRBV9; abundance: -; CDR3aa: CASSGYSYGYTF; CDR3nt: TGTGCCAGCAGCGGATATAGTTATGGCTACACCTTC
j_gene: TRBJ1-2; d_gene: -; v_gene: TRBV30; abundance: -; CDR3aa: CAWSVGLEYGYTF; CDR3nt: TGTGCCTGGAGTGTGGGCCTCGAGTATGGCTACACCTTC
j_gene: TRBJ1-4; d_gene: -; v_gene: TRBV4-3; abundance: -; CDR3aa: CASSQEPRGTLILATNEKLFF; CDR3nt: TGCGCCAGCAGCCAAGAGCCGAGGGGGACATTGATCCTTGCAACTAATGAAAAACTGTTTTTT
j_gene: TRBJ1-5; d_gene: TRBD1; v_gene: TRBV5-6; abundance: -; CDR3aa: CASSLFGTVISNQPQHF; CDR3nt: TGTGCCAGCAGCTTGTTCGGGACAGTTATCAGCAATCAGCCCCAGCATTTT
j_gene: TRBJ1-6; d_gene: TRBD1; v_gene: TRBV7-2; abundance: -; CDR3aa: CASSSDRGLSPLHF; CDR3nt: TGTGCCAGCAGTTCGGACAGGGGGCTTTCACCCCTCCACTTT
j_gene: TRBJ2-6; d_gene: -; v_gene: TRBV6-5; abundance: -; CDR3aa: CASSSRLSGANVLTF; CDR3nt: TGTGCCAGCAGTTCCAGGCTTTCTGGGGCCAACGTCCTGACTTTC
j_gene: TRBJ1-2; d_gene: -; v_gene: TRBV7-2; abundance: few; CDR3aa: CASSFGGWISYGYTF; CDR3nt: TGTGCCAGCAGCTTTGGAGGTTGGATTTCCTATGGCTACACCTTC
j_gene: TRBJ1-3; d_gene: TRBD1; v_gene: TRBV3-1/TRBV3-2; abundance: -; CDR3aa: CASSQATRGAGNTIYF; CDR3nt: TGTGCCAGCAGCCAAGCTACCAGGGGGGCCGGAAACACCATATATTTT
j_gene: TRBJ1-2; d_gene: -; v_gene: TRBV24-1; abundance: -; CDR3aa: CATSEQDRGYTF; CDR3nt: TGTGCCACCAGTGAACAGGATCGGGGCTACACCTTC
j_gene: TRBJ1-2; d_gene: -; v_gene: TRBV28; abundance: -; CDR3aa: CASRLQGANYGYTF; CDR3nt: TGTGCCAGCAGACTACAGGGAGCTAACTATGGCTACACCTTC
j_gene: TRBJ1-1; d_gene: TRBD1; v_gene: TRBV7-8; abundance: -; CDR3aa: CASSREGQVFENTEAFF; CDR3nt: TGTGCCAGCAGCCGTGAGGGACAGGTCTTTGAGAACACTGAAGCTTTCTTT
j_gene: TRBJ2-5; d_gene: TRBD1; v_gene: TRBV7-6; abundance: -; CDR3aa: CASSLQGGTATQYF; CDR3nt: TGTGCCAGCAGCTTACAAGGGGGCACAGCGACCCAGTACTTC
j_gene: TRBJ2-5; d_gene: TRBD1; v_gene: TRBV24-1; abundance: -; CDR3aa: CATSDPSYRGEETQYF; CDR3nt: TGTGCCACCAGTGACCCATCCTACAGGGGTGAAGAGACCCAGTACTTC
j_gene: TRBJ1-1; d_gene: -; v_gene: TRBV24-1; abundance: -; CDR3aa: CATSATMGHRNTEAFF; CDR3nt: TGTGCCACCAGTGCAACTATGGGACACAGGAACACTGAAGCTTTCTTT
j_gene: TRBJ2-3; d_gene: -; v_gene: TRBV7-9; abundance: -; CDR3aa: CASSFRHTQYF; CDR3nt: TGTGCCAGCAGCTTTCGTCATACGCAGTATTTT
j_gene: TRBJ1-2; d_gene: TRBD1; v_gene: TRBV3-1/TRBV3-2; abundance: -; CDR3aa: CASSQPAGTGTNYGYTF; CDR3nt: TGTGCCAGCAGCCAACCAGCTGGGACAGGAACGAACTATGGCTACACCTTC
j_gene: TRBJ1-5; d_gene: -; v_gene: TRBV27; abundance: -; CDR3aa: CASSLMADSNQPQHF; CDR3nt: TGTGCCAGCAGTTTAATGGCGGATAGCAATCAGCCCCAGCATTTT
j_gene: TRBJ1-1; d_gene: TRBD1; v_gene: TRBV2; abundance: -; CDR3aa: CASSELGTVEGEAFF; CDR3nt: TGTGCCAGCAGTGAACTCGGGACAGTCGAGGGTGAAGCTTTCTTT
j_gene: TRBJ1-1; d_gene: -; v_gene: TRBV6-2/TRBV6-3; abundance: few; CDR3aa: CASSYSPSYAEGTEAFF; CDR3nt: TGTGCCAGCAGTTACTCGCCCTCCTATGCTGAGGGCACTGAAGCTTTCTTT
j_gene: TRBJ2-3; d_gene: -; v_gene: TRBV27; abundance: -; CDR3aa: CASSSYSLAEGGTDTQYF; CDR3nt: TGTGCCAGCAGTTCCTATTCTCTAGCGGAGGGGGGCACAGATACGCAGTATTTT
j_gene: TRBJ2-1; d_gene: TRBD2; v_gene: TRBV9; abundance: -; CDR3aa: CASSITGGPYNEQFF; CDR3nt: TGTGCCAGCAGTATAACGGGAGGACCTTACAATGAGCAGTTCTTC
j_gene: TRBJ2-3; d_gene: -; v_gene: TRBV2; abundance: -; CDR3aa: CASSSQGHTDTQYF; CDR3nt: TGTGCCAGCTCTTCTCAGGGCCACACAGATACGCAGTATTTT
j_gene: TRBJ2-3; d_gene: TRBD2; v_gene: TRBV19; abundance: -; CDR3aa: CASSIAGTTTDTQYF; CDR3nt: TGTGCCAGTAGTATAGCCGGGACTACCACAGATACGCAGTATTTT
j_gene: TRBJ2-1; d_gene: -; v_gene: TRBV3-1/TRBV3-2; abundance: -; CDR3aa: CASSQRLFLSSYNEQFF; CDR3nt: TGTGCCAGCAGCCAACGATTGTTTCTTAGCTCCTACAATGAGCAGTTCTTC
j_gene: TRBJ1-6; d_gene: -; v_gene: TRBV5-6; abundance: -; CDR3aa: CASGRRNSPLHF; CDR3nt: TGTGCCAGCGGGAGAAGGAATTCACCCCTCCACTTT
j_gene: TRBJ1-1; d_gene: TRBD1; v_gene: TRBV7-2; abundance: once; CDR3aa: CASSLAVPGQGVSTEAFF; CDR3nt: TGTGCCAGCAGCTTAGCCGTCCCGGGACAGGGAGTGAGCACTGAAGCTTTCTTT
j_gene: TRBJ2-5; d_gene: TRBD2; v_gene: TRBV7-8; abundance: -; CDR3aa: CASSLSLAGETQYF; CDR3nt: TGTGCCAGCAGCTTAAGCCTAGCGGGAGAGACCCAGTACTTC
j_gene: TRBJ1-6; d_gene: -; v_gene: TRBV12-3/TRBV12-4; abundance: -; CDR3aa: CASSAAENGPLHF; CDR3nt: TGTGCCAGCAGTGCCGCCGAAAACGGACCCCTCCACTTT
j_gene: TRBJ2-1; d_gene: TRBD2; v_gene: TRBV24-1; abundance: -; CDR3aa: CATSERDYLSSYNEQFF; CDR3nt: TGTGCCACCAGTGAGAGGGACTACCTGAGCTCCTACAATGAGCAGTTCTTC
j_gene: TRBJ1-3; d_gene: -; v_gene: TRBV2; abundance: -; CDR3aa: CASSDKRSGNTIYF; CDR3nt: TGTGCCAGCAGTGACAAGAGATCTGGAAACACCATATATTTT
j_gene: TRBJ2-7; d_gene: TRBD1; v_gene: TRBV6-2/TRBV6-3; abundance: -; CDR3aa: CASSYSGGKGEQYF; CDR3nt: TGTGCCAGCAGTTACTCAGGGGGCAAAGGCGAGCAGTACTTC
j_gene: TRBJ1-3; d_gene: -; v_gene: TRBV9; abundance: -; CDR3aa: CASSASMGRSSGNTIYF; CDR3nt: TGTGCCAGCAGCGCTTCTATGGGCCGAAGCTCTGGAAACACCATATATTTT
j_gene: TRBJ1-2; d_gene: TRBD1; v_gene: TRBV3-1/TRBV3-2; abundance: -; CDR3aa: CASSRGQVTSYGGYTF; CDR3nt: TGTGCCAGCAGCCGGGGACAGGTCACATCGTACGGTGGCTACACCTTC
j_gene: TRBJ1-4; d_gene: -; v_gene: TRBV15; abundance: -; CDR3aa: CATSRSGSYEKLFF; CDR3nt: TGTGCCACCAGCAGGTCGGGTAGTTACGAAAAACTGTTTTTT
j_gene: TRBJ2-1; d_gene: -; v_gene: TRBV9; abundance: -; CDR3aa: CASSVEGLPYNEQFF; CDR3nt: TGTGCCAGCAGCGTAGAGGGGCTCCCCTACAATGAGCAGTTCTTC
j_gene: TRBJ2-1; d_gene: TRBD2; v_gene: TRBV24-1; abundance: -; CDR3aa: CATSEGSGRAFGEQFF; CDR3nt: TGTGCCACCAGTGAGGGGAGCGGGAGGGCCTTTGGGGAGCAGTTCTTC